This T cell receptor beta chain comes out of a study of T cells after yellow fever vaccination. Ten or more counts support this clonotype. TCRdb used MiXCR to reprocess the 5' RACE reads, holding one entry per CDR3 protein. The table shows about 120,000 distinct CDR3 sequences, with about 7% occurring only once. The CDR3 has 16 amino acids. The V and J ends lost 6 bases and 0 bases respectively, with 18 bases between them. Germline CDR1 and CDR2: SGHRS and YFSETQ. The TCR comes from a man in his late teens or twenties who received the YFV17D yellow fever vaccine. V gene TRBV5-1 combines with J gene TRBJ1-1; D gene uncertain. Sequenced here: CD4+ T cells sorted from PBMCs, sampled about 49 days after the first yellow fever vaccination. The CDR3 DNA sequence: TGCGCCAGCACCGACCGGGCCTGGAGGATGAACACTGAAGCTTTCTTT. This gives the protein CASTDRAWRMNTEAFF.